Listed below are T cell receptor beta chains from one sample, sequenced in a study of blood T cell repertoires in COVID-19. The table came from immunoSEQ multiplex PCR; TCRdb's copy has only in-frame clones and leaves some out. Of a few hundred thousand clones in the sample, around 90% were seen once. The sequenced sample was peripheral blood. These receptors came from a man younger than 30 with active or convalescent COVID-19. Each CDR3 is given with its conserved first and last residue. A D gene is named only where the DNA matches it firmly.

d_gene,j_gene,v_gene,CDR3nt,CDR3aa
NA,TRBJ1-1,TRBV18,TGTGCCAGCTCCCAAGGACAGACTTATGAAGCTTTCTTT,CASSQGQTYEAFF
NA,TRBJ1-5,TRBV7-2,TGTGCCAGCAGCTTCGACACCAATCAGCCCCAGCATTTT,CASSFDTNQPQHF
TRBD2,TRBJ2-3,TRBV6-5,TGTGCCATGGCAACTAGCGGCACAGATACGCAGTATTTT,CAMATSGTDTQYF
NA,TRBJ1-1,TRBV2,TGTGCCAGCATGGGGGGGCGTTGGACTGAAGCTTTCTTT,CASMGGRWTEAFF
TRBD1,TRBJ1-3,TRBV19,TGTGCCAGCCAGGAAACAGGGGGTCCTGGAAACACCATATATTTT,CASQETGGPGNTIYF
NA,TRBJ1-6,TRBV5-1,TGCGCCAGCAGCTTAGGGGAGGCCTATAATTCACCCCTCCACTTT,CASSLGEAYNSPLHF
NA,TRBJ1-2,TRBV4-1,TGCGCCAGCAGCCAAGATCACAGGAAATATGGCTACACCTTC,CASSQDHRKYGYTF
NA,TRBJ1-2,TRBV4-3,TGCGCCAGCAGCCAAGATTTGGTAGGGGCGGCTGGCTACACCTTC,CASSQDLVGAAGYTF
NA,TRBJ2-1,TRBV11-2,TGTGCCAGCAGCCCCCACCGGTCAGGCTCCTACAATGAGCAGTTCTTC,CASSPHRSGSYNEQFF
NA,TRBJ1-1,TRBV20-1,TGCAGTGCTCGTGAACAGTTGAACACTGAAGCTTTCTTT,CSAREQLNTEAFF
NA,TRBJ1-2,TRBV7-8,TGTGCCAGCAGCCTCTTCCGGGACAATTCTAACTATGGCTACACCTTC,CASSLFRDNSNYGYTF
NA,TRBJ1-6,TRBV18,TGTGCCAGCTCACCAGGGGCAGGGGATTCACCCCTCCACTTT,CASSPGAGDSPLHF
NA,TRBJ1-2,TRBV5-1,TGCGCCAGCAGCACGGGTCCCCCTGGGGGCTACACCTTC,CASSTGPPGGYTF